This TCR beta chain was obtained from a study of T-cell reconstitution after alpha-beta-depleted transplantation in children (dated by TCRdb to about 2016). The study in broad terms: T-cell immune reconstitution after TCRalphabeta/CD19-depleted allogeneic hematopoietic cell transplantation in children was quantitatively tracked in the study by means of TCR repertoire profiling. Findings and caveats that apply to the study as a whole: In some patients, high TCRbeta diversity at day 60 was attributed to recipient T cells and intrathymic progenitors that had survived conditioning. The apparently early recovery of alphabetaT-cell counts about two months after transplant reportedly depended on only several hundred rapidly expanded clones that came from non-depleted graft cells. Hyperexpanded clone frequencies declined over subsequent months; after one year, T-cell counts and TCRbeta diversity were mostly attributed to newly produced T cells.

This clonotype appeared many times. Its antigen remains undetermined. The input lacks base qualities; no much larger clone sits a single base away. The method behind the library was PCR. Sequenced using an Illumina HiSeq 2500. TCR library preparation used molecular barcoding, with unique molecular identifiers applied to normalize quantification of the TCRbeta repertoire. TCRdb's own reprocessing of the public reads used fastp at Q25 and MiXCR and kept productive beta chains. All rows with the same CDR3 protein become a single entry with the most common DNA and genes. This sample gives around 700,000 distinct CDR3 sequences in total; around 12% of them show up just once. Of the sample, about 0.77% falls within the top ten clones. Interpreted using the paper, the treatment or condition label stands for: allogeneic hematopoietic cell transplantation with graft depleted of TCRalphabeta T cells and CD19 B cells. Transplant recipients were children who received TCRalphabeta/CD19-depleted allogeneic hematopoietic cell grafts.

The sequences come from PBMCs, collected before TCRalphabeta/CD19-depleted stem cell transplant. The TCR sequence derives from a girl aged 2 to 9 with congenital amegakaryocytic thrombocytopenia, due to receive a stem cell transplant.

CDR3 reads: CASSYSGTEQFF. Read as DNA, the sequence is TGTGCCAGCAGTTACAGCGGGACTGAGCAGTTCTTC. The V and J segments used are TRBV6-6 and TRBJ2-1; 7 nucleotides in the junction match TRBD2. The germline V gene (reference sequence) yields MNHNY for CDR1 and SVGAGI for CDR2. The germline V end is reduced by 2 bases and the J end by 9 bases; junction bases left unmatched: 1. Including cysteine and phenylalanine, the CDR3 has 12 amino acids. The read is trimmed to its CDR3 DNA, 36 bases read in frame from base 1.